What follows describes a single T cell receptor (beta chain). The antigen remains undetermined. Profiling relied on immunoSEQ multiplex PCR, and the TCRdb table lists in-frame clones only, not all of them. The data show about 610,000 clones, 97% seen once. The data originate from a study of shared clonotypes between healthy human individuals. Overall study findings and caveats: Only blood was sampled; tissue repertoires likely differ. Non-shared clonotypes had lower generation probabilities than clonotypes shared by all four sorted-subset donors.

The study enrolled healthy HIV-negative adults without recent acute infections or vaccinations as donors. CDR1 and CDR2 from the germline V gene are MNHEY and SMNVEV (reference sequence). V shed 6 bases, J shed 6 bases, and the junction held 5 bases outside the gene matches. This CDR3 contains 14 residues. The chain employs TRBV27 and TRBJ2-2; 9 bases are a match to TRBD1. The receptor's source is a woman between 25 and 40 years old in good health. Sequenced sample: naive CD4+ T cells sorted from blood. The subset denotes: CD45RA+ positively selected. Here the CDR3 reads CASRNRGLAGELFF. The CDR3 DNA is TGTGCCAGCAGGAACAGGGGGCTGGCCGGGGAGCTGTTTTTT.